This T cell receptor (beta chain) was identified in a study of graft-versus-host responses after intestinal transplantation. Study-level background: Recipients obtained multivisceral, liver-intestinal, or isolated intestinal transplants. For two to three years after anti-thymocyte globulin induction, all recipients took tacrolimus and steroids. The study, taken as a whole, reports: Allografts of patients with graft-donor T cell macrochimerism showed high graft-versus-host to host-versus-graft clone ratios. GvH clones surfaced in recipient marrow, some emerging earlier in ileum or blood.

Turning to this clone: Its antigen remains unidentified.

V was clipped by 5 bases and J by 8 bases, with 12 bases between them. Germline CDR1 is MDHEN and CDR2 is SYDVKM. This CDR3 contains 12 residues. Assay used: immunoSEQ multiplex PCR; TCRdb lists only in-frame clones, some missing. The data show 62,000 or so clones, with roughly 90% seen just once and roughly 1.5% held by the top ten. The source was unstimulated CD8+ T cells sorted from spleen or lymph node cells, collected before transplant. The receptor's source is a human donor who was the organ donor for an intestinal transplant. The rearrangement uses TRBV28 and TRBJ1-1; possible D gene TRBD1, 5 bases. The CDR3 loop is CASSNPGWEAFF. The CDR3 DNA sequence: TGTGCCAGCAGTAACCCAGGGTGGGAAGCTTTCTTT. The full variable domain, with the rest looked up from reference TRBV28 and TRBJ1-1, is DVKVTQSSRYLVKRTGEKVFLECVQDMDHENMFWYRQDPGLGLRLIYFSYDVKMKEKGDIPEGYSVSREKKERFSLILESASTNQTSMYLCASSNPGWEAFFGQGTRLTVV.